Shown below are 5 T cell receptor beta chains from a single sample sequenced in a study of blood T cell repertoires in COVID-19. The protocol was immunoSEQ multiplex PCR, while the TCRdb copy is restricted to in-frame clones and leaves out a portion. This table holds 200,000 or so clones, roughly 80% found once. Sequencing was performed on peripheral blood. These receptors all come from a woman aged 80 or over with COVID-19, enrolled during active disease.

V is TRBV7-9 and J is TRBJ1-4; TRBD1 agrees at 7 bases. V gave up 5 bases and J gave up 8 bases; unmatched junction bases: 8. From germline, CDR1 is SEHNR and CDR2 FQNEAQ (reference sequence). The CDR3 covers 14 residues. CDR3 residues: CASSHRTGLEKLFF. CDR3 DNA: TGTGCCAGCAGCCACCGGACAGGTCTGGAAAAACTGTTTTTT.

The rearrangement uses TRBV4-1 and TRBJ1-2; D unclear. With 4 bases removed from V and 3 bases from J, the gap between germline ends came to 15 bases. This CDR3 comprises 15 residues. Germline V gives CDR1 MGHRA, CDR2 YSYEKL. This CDR3 reads CASSLREQLYYGYTF. CDR3 nucleotides: TGCGCCAGCAGCCTTCGAGAACAGCTTTACTATGGCTACACCTTC.

J is TRBJ1-2 and V is TRBV6-6, with 7 nucleotides matching TRBD1. Germline CDR1 MNHNY, CDR2 SVGAGI (reference sequence). V was clipped by 4 bases and J by 5 bases; unmatched bases: 10. The CDR3 has 15 amino acids. CDR3: CASSSPGTAIYGYTF. CDR3 DNA: TGTGCCAGCAGTTCTCCCGGGACAGCAATTTATGGCTACACCTTC.

A single count supports this clone. The rearrangement uses TRBV11-3 and TRBJ1-1, with 8 nucleotides matching TRBD1. CDR3 size: 14 residues. The germline gives CDR1 SGHNT, CDR2 YENEEA. V lost 5 bases, J lost 1 base, and 3 bases stayed unmatched. CDR3 protein: CASSHRGGNTEAFF. The DNA of the CDR3 is TGTGCCAGCAGCCACAGGGGGGGGAACACTGAAGCTTTCTTT.

The chain links TRBV6-5 to TRBJ1-1, with D maybe TRBD1 (5 bases). V was clipped by 0 bases and J by 0 bases, with 8 bases between them. The CDR3 contains 15 residues. Germline CDR1 MNHEY, CDR2 SVGAGI. CDR3 sequence (DNA): TGTGCCAGCAGTTACTCGTCAGGGCTGAACACTGAAGCTTTCTTT. It translates to CASSYSSGLNTEAFF.